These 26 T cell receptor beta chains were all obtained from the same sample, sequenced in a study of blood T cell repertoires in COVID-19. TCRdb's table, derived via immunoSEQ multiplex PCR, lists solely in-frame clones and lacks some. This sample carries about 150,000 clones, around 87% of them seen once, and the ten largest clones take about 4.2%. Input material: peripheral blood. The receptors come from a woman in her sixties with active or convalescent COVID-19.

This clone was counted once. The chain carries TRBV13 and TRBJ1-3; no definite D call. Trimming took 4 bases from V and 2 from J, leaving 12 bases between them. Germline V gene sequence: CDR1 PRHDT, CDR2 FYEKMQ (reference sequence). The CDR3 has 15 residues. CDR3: CASSSMTEPGNTIYF. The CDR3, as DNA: TGTGCCAGCAGCTCAATGACGGAGCCTGGAAACACCATATATTTT.

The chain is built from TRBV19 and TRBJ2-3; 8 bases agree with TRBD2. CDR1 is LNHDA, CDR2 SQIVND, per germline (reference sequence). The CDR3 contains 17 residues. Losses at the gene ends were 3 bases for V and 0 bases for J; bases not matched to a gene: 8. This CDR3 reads CASSMFGAGASTDTQYF. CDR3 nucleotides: TGTGCCAGTAGTATGTTCGGAGCGGGGGCTAGCACAGATACGCAGTATTTT.

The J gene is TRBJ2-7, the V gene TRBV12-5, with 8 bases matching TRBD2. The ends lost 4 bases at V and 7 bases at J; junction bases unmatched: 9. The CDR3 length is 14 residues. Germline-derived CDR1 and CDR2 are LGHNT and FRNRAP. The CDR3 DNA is TGTGCTAGTGGTTCGACACGACTAGCGTTTGAGCAGTACTTC. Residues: CASGSTRLAFEQYF.

The CDR3 is CASSQRTDYEQYF. CDR3 coding DNA: TGTGCCAGCAGTCAAAGGACAGACTACGAGCAGTACTTC. The chain couples TRBV6-5 to TRBJ2-7; D perhaps matches TRBD1 (6 bases). The V gene lost 5 bases and the J gene lost 3 bases, with 11 bases spanning the gap. The CDR3 length is 13 residues. Germline lookup yields CDR1 MNHEY and CDR2 SVGAGI.

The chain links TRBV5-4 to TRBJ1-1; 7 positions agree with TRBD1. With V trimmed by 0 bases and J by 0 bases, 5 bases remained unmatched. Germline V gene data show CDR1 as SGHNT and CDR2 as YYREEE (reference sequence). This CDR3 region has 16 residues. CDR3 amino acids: CASSLEAGGMNTEAFF. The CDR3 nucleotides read TGTGCCAGCAGCTTGGAGGCAGGGGGGATGAACACTGAAGCTTTCTTT.

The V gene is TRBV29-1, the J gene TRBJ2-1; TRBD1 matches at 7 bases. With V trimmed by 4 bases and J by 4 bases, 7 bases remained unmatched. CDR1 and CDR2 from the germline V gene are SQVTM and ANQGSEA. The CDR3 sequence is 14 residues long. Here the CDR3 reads CSVAGTEIYNEQFF. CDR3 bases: TGCAGCGTTGCCGGGACAGAGATTTACAATGAGCAGTTCTTC.

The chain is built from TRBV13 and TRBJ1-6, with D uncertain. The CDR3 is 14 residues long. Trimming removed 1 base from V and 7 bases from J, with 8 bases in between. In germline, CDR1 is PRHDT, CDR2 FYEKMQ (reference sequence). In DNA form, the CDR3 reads TGTGCCAGCAGCTTAGCTCTAGGAAATTCACCCCTCCACTTT. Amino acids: CASSLALGNSPLHF.

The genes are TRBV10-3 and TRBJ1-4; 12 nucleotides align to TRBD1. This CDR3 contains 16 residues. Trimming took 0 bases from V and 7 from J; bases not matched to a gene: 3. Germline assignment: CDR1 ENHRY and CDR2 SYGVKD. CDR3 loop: CAISESGQGAGEKLFF. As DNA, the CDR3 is TGTGCCATCAGTGAGTCGGGACAGGGGGCAGGTGAAAAACTGTTTTTT.

The CDR3 bases are TGTGCCACCAGTGATTACAGGGACGGAACCGGGGAGCTGTTTTTT. Translation gives CATSDYRDGTGELFF. The rearrangement uses TRBV24-1 and TRBJ2-2; D is possibly TRBD1 (6 bases). V was cut by 2 bases and J by 5 bases, with 11 bases left in between. CDR1 is KGHDR and CDR2 is SFDVKD in the germline V gene. CDR3 length: 15 amino acids.

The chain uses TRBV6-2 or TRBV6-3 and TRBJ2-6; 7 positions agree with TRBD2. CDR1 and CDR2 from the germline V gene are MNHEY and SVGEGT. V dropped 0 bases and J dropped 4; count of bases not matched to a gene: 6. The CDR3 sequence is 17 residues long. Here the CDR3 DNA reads TGTGCCAGCAGTTACTCCTCCGGGACTACCGGGGCCAACGTCCTGACTTTC. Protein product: CASSYSSGTTGANVLTF.

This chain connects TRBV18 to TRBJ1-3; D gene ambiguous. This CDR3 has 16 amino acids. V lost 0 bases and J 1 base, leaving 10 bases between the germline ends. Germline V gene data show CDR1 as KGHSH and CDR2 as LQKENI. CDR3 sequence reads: CASSPPGVVSGNTIYF. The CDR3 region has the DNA TGTGCCAGCTCACCACCGGGCGTGGTGTCTGGAAACACCATATATTTT.

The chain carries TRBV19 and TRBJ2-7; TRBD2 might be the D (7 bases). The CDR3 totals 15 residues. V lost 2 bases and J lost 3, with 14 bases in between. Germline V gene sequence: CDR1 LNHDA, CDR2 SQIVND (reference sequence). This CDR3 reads CASSISRGAVYEQYF. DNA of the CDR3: TGTGCCAGTAGTATATCACGGGGGGCCGTCTACGAGCAGTACTTC.

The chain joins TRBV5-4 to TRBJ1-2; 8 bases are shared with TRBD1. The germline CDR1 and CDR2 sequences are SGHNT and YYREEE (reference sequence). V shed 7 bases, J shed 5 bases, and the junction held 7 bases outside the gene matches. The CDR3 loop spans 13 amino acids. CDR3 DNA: TGTGCCAGCGGCCCAGGGGGCTCTTATGGCTACACCTTC. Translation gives CASGPGGSYGYTF.

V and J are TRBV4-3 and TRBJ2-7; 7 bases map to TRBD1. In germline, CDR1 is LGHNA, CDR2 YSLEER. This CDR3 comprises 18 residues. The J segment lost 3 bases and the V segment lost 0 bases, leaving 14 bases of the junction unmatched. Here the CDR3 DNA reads TGCGCCAGCAGCCAAGAGGCCCTTGGTACAGGGGTCAACTACGAGCAGTACTTC. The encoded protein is CASSQEALGTGVNYEQYF.

CDR3 amino acids: CASSFVDQPQHF. CDR3 bases: TGTGCCAGCAGCTTCGTAGATCAGCCCCAGCATTTT. This rearrangement joins TRBV7-9 to TRBJ1-5; no clear D gene. Per germline, CDR1 SEHNR and CDR2 FQNEAQ (reference sequence). The V end was cut by 3 bases, the J end by 5 bases, with 5 bases between. This CDR3 is built from 12 residues.

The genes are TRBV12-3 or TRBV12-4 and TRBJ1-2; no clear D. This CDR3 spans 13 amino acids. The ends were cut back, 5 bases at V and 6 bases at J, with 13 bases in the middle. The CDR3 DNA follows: TGTGCCAGCAGTCCACTCCTCCAAAATGGCTACACCTTC. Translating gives CASSPLLQNGYTF.

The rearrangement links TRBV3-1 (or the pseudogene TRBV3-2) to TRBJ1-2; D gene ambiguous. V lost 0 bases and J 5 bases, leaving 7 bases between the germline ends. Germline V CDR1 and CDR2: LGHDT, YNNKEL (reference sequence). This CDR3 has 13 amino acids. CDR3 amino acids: CASSQEGQYGYTF. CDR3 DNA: TGTGCCAGCAGCCAAGAGGGCCAGTATGGCTACACCTTC.

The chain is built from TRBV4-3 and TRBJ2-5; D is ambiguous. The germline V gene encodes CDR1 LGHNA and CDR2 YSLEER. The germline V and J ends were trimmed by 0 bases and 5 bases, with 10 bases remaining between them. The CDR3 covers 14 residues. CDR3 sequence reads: CASSQDFAGETQYF. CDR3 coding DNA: TGCGCCAGCAGCCAAGATTTCGCCGGGGAGACCCAGTACTTC.

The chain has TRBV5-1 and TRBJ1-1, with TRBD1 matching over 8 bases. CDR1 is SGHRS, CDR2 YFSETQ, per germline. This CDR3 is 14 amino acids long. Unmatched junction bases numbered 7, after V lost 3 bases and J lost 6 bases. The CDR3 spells CASSYDRGNAEAFF. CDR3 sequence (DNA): TGCGCCAGCAGCTACGACAGGGGAAACGCTGAAGCTTTCTTT.

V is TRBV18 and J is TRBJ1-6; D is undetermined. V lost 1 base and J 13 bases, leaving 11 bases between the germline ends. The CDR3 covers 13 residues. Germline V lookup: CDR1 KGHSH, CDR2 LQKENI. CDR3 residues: CASSPQGGPPLHF. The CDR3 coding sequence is TGTGCCAGCTCACCACAGGGAGGTCCCCCCCTCCACTTT.

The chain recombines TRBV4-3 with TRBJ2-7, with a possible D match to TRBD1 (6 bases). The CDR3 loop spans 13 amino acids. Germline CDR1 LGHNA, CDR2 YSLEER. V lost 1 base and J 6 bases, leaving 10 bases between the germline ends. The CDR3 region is CASSQGLGGEQYF. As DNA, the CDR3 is TGCGCCAGCAGCCAAGGTTTAGGGGGCGAGCAGTACTTC.

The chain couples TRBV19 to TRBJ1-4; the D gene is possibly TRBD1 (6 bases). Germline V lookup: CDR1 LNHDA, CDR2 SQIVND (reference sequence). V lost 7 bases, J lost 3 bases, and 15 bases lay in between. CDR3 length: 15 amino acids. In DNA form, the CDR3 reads TGTGCCAGTACTCCGGACAGCCTTCCTAATGAAAAACTGTTTTTT. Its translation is CASTPDSLPNEKLFF.

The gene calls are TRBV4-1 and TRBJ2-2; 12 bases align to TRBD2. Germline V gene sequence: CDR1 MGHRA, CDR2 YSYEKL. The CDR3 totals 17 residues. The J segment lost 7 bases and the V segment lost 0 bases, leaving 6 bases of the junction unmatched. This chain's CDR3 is CASSQDQLAGGLGELFF. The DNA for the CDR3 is TGCGCCAGCAGCCAAGACCAACTAGCGGGGGGTCTCGGGGAGCTGTTTTTT.

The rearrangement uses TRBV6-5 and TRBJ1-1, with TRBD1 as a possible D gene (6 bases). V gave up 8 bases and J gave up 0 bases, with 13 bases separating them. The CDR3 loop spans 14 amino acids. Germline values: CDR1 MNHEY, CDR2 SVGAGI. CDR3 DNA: TGTGCCAGCGCTCGGGGGGCGGTGAACACTGAAGCTTTCTTT. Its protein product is CASARGAVNTEAFF.

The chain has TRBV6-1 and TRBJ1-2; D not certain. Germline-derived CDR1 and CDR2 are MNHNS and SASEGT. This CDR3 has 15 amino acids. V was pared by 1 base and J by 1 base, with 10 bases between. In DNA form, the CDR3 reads TGTGCCAGCAGTGAAGGGGCAGCTAATAACTATGGCTACACCTTC. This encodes CASSEGAANNYGYTF.

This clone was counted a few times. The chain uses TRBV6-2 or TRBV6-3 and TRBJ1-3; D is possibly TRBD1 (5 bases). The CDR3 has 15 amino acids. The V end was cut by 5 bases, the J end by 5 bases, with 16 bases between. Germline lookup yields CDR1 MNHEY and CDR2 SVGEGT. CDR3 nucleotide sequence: TGTGCCAGCAGTACCGACGGACACGGCCGAAACACCATATATTTT. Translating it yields CASSTDGHGRNTIYF.